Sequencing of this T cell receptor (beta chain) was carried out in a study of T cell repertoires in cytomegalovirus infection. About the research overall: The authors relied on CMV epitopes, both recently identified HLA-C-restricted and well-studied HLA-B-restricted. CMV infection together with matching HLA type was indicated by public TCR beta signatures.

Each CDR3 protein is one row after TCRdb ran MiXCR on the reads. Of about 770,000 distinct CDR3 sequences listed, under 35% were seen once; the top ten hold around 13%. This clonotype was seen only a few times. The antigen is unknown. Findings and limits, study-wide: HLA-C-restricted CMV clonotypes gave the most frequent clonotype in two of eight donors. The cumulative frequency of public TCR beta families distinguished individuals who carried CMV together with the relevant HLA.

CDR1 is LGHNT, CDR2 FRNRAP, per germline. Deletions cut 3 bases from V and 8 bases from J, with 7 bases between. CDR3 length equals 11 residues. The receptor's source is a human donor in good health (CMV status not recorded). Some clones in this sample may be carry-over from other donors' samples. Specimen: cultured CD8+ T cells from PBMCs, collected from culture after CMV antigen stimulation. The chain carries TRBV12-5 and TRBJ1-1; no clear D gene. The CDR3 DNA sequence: TGTGCTAGTGGTTTCCGACCAGAAGCTTTCTTT. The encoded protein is CASGFRPEAFF.